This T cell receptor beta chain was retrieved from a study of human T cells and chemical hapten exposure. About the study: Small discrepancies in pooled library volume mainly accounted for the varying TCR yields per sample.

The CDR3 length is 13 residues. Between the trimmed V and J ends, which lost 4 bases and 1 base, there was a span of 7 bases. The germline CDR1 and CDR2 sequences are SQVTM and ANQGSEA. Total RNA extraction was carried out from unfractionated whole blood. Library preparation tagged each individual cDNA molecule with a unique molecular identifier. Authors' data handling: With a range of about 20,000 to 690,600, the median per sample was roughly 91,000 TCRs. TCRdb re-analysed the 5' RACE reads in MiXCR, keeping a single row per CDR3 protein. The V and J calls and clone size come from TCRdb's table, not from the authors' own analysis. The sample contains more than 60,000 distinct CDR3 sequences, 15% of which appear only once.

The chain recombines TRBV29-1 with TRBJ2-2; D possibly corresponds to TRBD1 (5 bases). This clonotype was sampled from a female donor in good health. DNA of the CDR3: TGCAGCGTTGTCGACAGGAACACCGGGGAGCTGTTTTTT. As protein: CSVVDRNTGELFF.